Here is one T cell receptor beta chain with its context. The antigen remains undetermined. The CDR3 consists of 14 residues. The germline CDR1 and CDR2 sequences are WNHNN and SYGVQD (reference sequence). Trimming removed 7 bases from V and 2 bases from J, with 15 bases in between. This entry comes from a study of cytotoxic CD8 clonotypes in ibrutinib-treated CLL. At the level of the study: Outcomes included around 25 partial and 2 complete responses; after median around 5.5 years, 14 stayed remitted and 12 progressed. Study-wide results and limits: Circulating CD8+ T-cell counts were tracked by baseline clonality, which exceeded that of age-matched healthy donors. Public clonotypes showed up rarely, and on treatment they shrank or held steady.

Libraries were prepared by immunoSEQ multiplex PCR; TCRdb keeps only in-frame clonotypes and omits some of them. The table has about 140,000 clones, around 77% seen once; the top ten hold approximately 28%. The clonotype comes from a human donor with chronic lymphocytic leukemia. Sequences were derived from PBMCs, sampled after 12 months of ibrutinib treatment. The chain combines TRBV10-1 with TRBJ2-7; either TRBD1 or TRBD2 may supply D (5 bases each). CDR3 sequence: CASIGADTPYEQYF. The CDR3 DNA follows: TGCGCCAGCATTGGAGCGGACACCCCCTACGAGCAGTACTTC.